This passage covers 5 T cell receptor beta chains from one sample sequenced in a study of Ad26.COV2.S vaccination and SARS-CoV-2 variants. Sequenced by immunoSEQ multiplex PCR; TCRdb stores in-frame clones only, minus some. The sample records some 520,000 clones, 87% being singletons. Regarding treatment: 15 to 20 received Ad26.COV2.S at low or high dose, single or two shots; roughly five received placebo; per-sample allocation not given. It was on day 63 after the first vaccine or placebo injection that samples were taken. The specimen comprised peripheral blood, sampled in a trial of Ad26.COV2.S vaccine versus placebo. These receptors were collected from a person aged 18-60 years who received the Ad26.COV2.S COVID-19 vaccine or a placebo.

This clone was seen a few times. The J gene is TRBJ2-7, the V gene TRBV11-2; D might be TRBD1 (5 bases). Per the germline V gene, CDR1 is SGHAT and CDR2 is FQNNGV. This CDR3 is 14 amino acids long. V was shortened by 4 bases and J by 0 bases, with 10 bases between the two germline ends. The CDR3 DNA is TGTGCCAGCAGCTACCTGACAGACTCCTACGAGCAGTACTTC. Translation gives CASSYLTDSYEQYF.

The DNA of the CDR3 is TGCGCCAGCAGTGGCCCTCGGGTAGCGGGAGGGGATGAGCAGTTCTTC. This translates into CASSGPRVAGGDEQFF. The rearrangement links TRBV10-2 to TRBJ2-1; 11 nucleotides match TRBD2. This CDR3 is 16 amino acids long. V lost 4 bases and J lost 8; bases outside the gene matches: 10. Germline V gene data show CDR1 as WSHSY and CDR2 as SAAADI.

The chain employs TRBV28 and TRBJ2-7, with unresolved D. V was pared by 6 bases and J by 2 bases, with 5 bases between. This CDR3 is 11 amino acids long. Germline CDR1 and CDR2: MDHEN and SYDVKM. Here the CDR3 reads CASRTAYEQYF. The CDR3 bases are TGTGCCAGCAGGACCGCCTACGAGCAGTACTTC.

The J gene is TRBJ1-2, the V gene TRBV25-1; D is unclear. Germline V gene lookup returns CDR1 MGHDK and CDR2 SYGVNS. The germline V and J ends were trimmed by 6 bases and 5 bases, with 10 bases remaining between them. The CDR3 length is 12 residues. The CDR3 region is CASREEAYGYTF. The CDR3 DNA is TGTGCCAGCAGGGAGGAGGCGTATGGCTACACCTTC.

The V and J genes are TRBV3-1 (or the pseudogene TRBV3-2) and TRBJ1-5; weak D call: TRBD1 (6 bases). Germline-derived CDR1 and CDR2 are LGHDT and YNNKEL (reference sequence). Trimming cost V 4 bases and J 7 bases, with 17 bases left between them. This CDR3 is 15 amino acids long. CDR3 amino acids: CASSLSVRDTQPQHF. The CDR3 DNA is TGTGCCAGCAGCCTTTCCGTACGGGACACCCAGCCCCAGCATTTT.